Listed below are T cell receptor beta chains from one sample, sequenced in a study of blood T cell repertoires in COVID-19. Using immunoSEQ multiplex PCR, the repertoire was profiled, and TCRdb retains in-frame clones only, with some absent. The data contain 120,000 or so clones, approximately 90% of them seen just once; the ten biggest clones take up approximately 4.8%. The sample consisted of peripheral blood. The source of these receptors is a human donor in a cohort sampled during active COVID-19. CDR3s include the opening cysteine and the closing phenylalanine or tryptophan. The D gene is left open where the match is weak. The size of a clone is reported for some rows only, either as once, few or many, or as a class for expanded clones.

clone size	V gene	J gene	D gene	CDR3 protein	CDR3 DNA
.	TRBV28	TRBJ1-5	.	CASLMTAKVGPQHF	TGTGCCAGCCTCATGACAGCCAAAGTGGGTCCCCAGCATTTT
once	TRBV7-3	TRBJ2-1	TRBD1	CASSFRPGTGGYNEQFF	TGTGCCAGCAGCTTCAGACCCGGGACAGGGGGCTACAATGAGCAGTTCTTC
once	TRBV6-5	TRBJ2-7	TRBD2	CASSYSRLAVAYEQYF	TGTGCCAGCAGTTACTCGAGGCTAGCGGTCGCCTACGAGCAGTACTTC
.	TRBV7-9	TRBJ1-1	.	CASSLDRILNTEAFF	TGTGCCAGCAGCTTAGACAGAATATTGAACACTGAAGCTTTCTTT
.	TRBV7-2	TRBJ2-7	.	CASSLETGPQYF	TGTGCCAGCAGCTTAGAGACAGGACCCCAGTACTTC
.	TRBV28	TRBJ2-7	TRBD2	CASSRVPEAAGVRYEQYF	TGTGCCAGCAGCCGAGTCCCGGAGGCAGCGGGAGTTAGGTACGAGCAGTACTTC
.	TRBV27	TRBJ2-1	.	CASSFSSYNEQFF	TGTGCCAGCAGTTTTTCCAGTTACAATGAGCAGTTCTTC
once	TRBV19	TRBJ1-6	.	CASSTKTGSYNSPLHF	TGTGCCAGTAGTACAAAGACAGGCTCCTATAATTCACCCCTCCACTTT
.	TRBV28	TRBJ1-2	.	CASSVPRGATSNYGYTF	TGTGCCAGCAGTGTCCCGCGGGGGGCAACCTCTAACTATGGCTACACCTTC
few	TRBV19	TRBJ2-7	TRBD1	CATRAPTGRSYEQYF	TGTGCCACCCGGGCCCCGACAGGGCGGTCCTACGAGCAGTACTTC
few	TRBV10-3	TRBJ2-7	TRBD2	CAITTSGSSEQYF	TGTGCCATCACGACTAGCGGGAGCTCTGAGCAGTACTTC
once	TRBV6-5	TRBJ2-5	.	CASSYEHQETQYF	TGTGCCAGCAGTTATGAACATCAAGAGACCCAGTACTTC
.	TRBV24-1	TRBJ2-2	TRBD1	CATSDLGGQAANTGELFF	TGTGCCACCAGTGATTTGGGGGGACAGGCGGCGAACACCGGGGAGCTGTTTTTT
.	TRBV7-2	TRBJ2-2	TRBD2	CASSFLSGRAGELFF	TGTGCCAGCAGCTTTCTTAGCGGGAGGGCCGGGGAGCTGTTTTTT